The 13 T cell receptor beta chains reported below all come from one sample, sequenced in a study of CD8 T cells in ankylosing spondylitis. TCRdb used MiXCR to reprocess the 5' RACE reads, holding one entry per CDR3 protein. Of roughly 130,000 distinct CDR3 sequences in the sample, approximately 10% are singletons; the top ten hold approximately 3.4%. The sample comprised blood, either unsorted or a sorted T cell fraction (not recorded which). These receptors all stem from a male donor with ankylosing spondylitis or in good health (not recorded which).

This clonotype was seen only a few times. J is TRBJ2-1 and V is TRBV7-3; D is possibly TRBD2 (6 bases). The CDR3 has 13 residues. The germline gives CDR1 SGHTA, CDR2 FQGTGA. V was trimmed by 5 bases and J by 15 bases, leaving 20 bases between them. The CDR3: CASSPLSRGLRFF. The CDR3 region has the DNA TGTGCCAGCAGCCCTCTTAGCCGGGGGTTACGGTTCTTC.

The chain carries TRBV15 and TRBJ1-5; D unresolved. V was pared by 0 bases and J by 3 bases, with 18 bases between. Germline-derived CDR1 and CDR2 are LNHNV and YYDKDF (reference sequence). This CDR3 contains 18 residues. The CDR3 loop is CATSRDFSASSSNQPQHF. CDR3 coding DNA: TGTGCCACCAGCAGAGATTTTTCTGCCTCGTCCTCCAATCAGCCCCAGCATTTT.

This clonotype came up many times. The chain employs TRBV5-6 and TRBJ1-4; no clear D. This CDR3 has 14 residues. The ends were cut back, 3 bases at V and 10 bases at J, with 16 bases in the middle. The germline V gene has CDR1 SGHDT and CDR2 YYEEEE. This CDR3 is CASSSTGVEGKLFF. DNA for the CDR3: TGTGCCAGCAGCTCCACGGGAGTGGAGGGAAAACTGTTTTTT.

This clonotype was seen repeatedly, ten times or more. J is TRBJ2-5 and V is TRBV29-1; D is tentatively TRBD1 or TRBD2 (5 bases each). The CDR3 sequence is 13 residues long. The V and J ends lost 7 bases and 5 bases respectively, with 17 bases between them. The germline CDR1 and CDR2 sequences are SQVTM and ANQGSEA. The CDR3 is CSAGEGQRETQYF. In DNA, the CDR3 is TGCAGCGCCGGTGAGGGGCAAAGGGAGACCCAGTACTTC. Looking up the rest from reference TRBV29-1 and TRBJ2-5 gives the full variable domain: SAVISQKPSRDICQRGTSLTIQCQVDSQVTMMFWYRQQPGQSLTLIATANQGSEATYESGFVIDKFPISRPNLTFSTLTVSNMSPEDSSIYLCSAGEGQRETQYFGPGTRLLVL.

The table lists this clonotype with many counts. The chain couples TRBV7-8 to TRBJ2-6; D possibly corresponds to TRBD1 (6 bases). This CDR3 region has 14 residues. V gave up 2 bases and J gave up 7 bases, with 9 bases separating them. Germline CDR1 is SGHVS and CDR2 is FQNEAQ. CDR3 in DNA: TGTGCCAGCAGCTTAATGGGACAAGCCAACGTCCTGACTTTC. Its translation is CASSLMGQANVLTF.

This clonotype was recorded at least ten times. The chain is built from TRBV20-1 and TRBJ1-1; possible D gene TRBD1, 6 bases. The germline V gene has CDR1 DFQATT and CDR2 SNEGSKA (reference sequence). The CDR3 sequence is 13 residues long. V gave up 0 bases and J gave up 8 bases, with 13 bases separating them. CDR3 DNA: TGCAGTGCTAGAGAACGACAGGTCCCCGAAGCTTTCTTT. Amino acids: CSARERQVPEAFF.

Ten or more counts support this clonotype. The J gene is TRBJ2-7, the V gene TRBV6-2 or TRBV6-3, with TRBD2 as a possible D gene (5 bases). V was pared by 4 bases and J by 0 bases, with 13 bases between. The CDR3 has 15 residues. Germline values: CDR1 MNHEY, CDR2 SVGEGT. The CDR3 DNA sequence: TGTGCCAGCAGTTCCCCCAGCGGAGCCTCCTACGAGCAGTACTTC. Its translation: CASSSPSGASYEQYF.

The CDR3 coding sequence is TGTGCCAGCAGTTACGGGGGACAGGGGTCGCGACAGCCCCAGCATTTT. Its protein is CASSYGGQGSRQPQHF. The chain uses TRBV6-5 and TRBJ1-5; 10 bases fit TRBD1. Germline V lookup: CDR1 MNHEY, CDR2 SVGAGI. Unmatched junction bases numbered 8, after V lost 2 bases and J lost 7 bases. The CDR3 extends over 16 amino acids.

This clonotype has only a few counts. The chain is built from TRBV20-1 and TRBJ1-4, with 10 bases matching TRBD1. Germline values: CDR1 DFQATT, CDR2 SNEGSKA (reference sequence). This CDR3 contains 16 residues. With V trimmed by 0 bases and J by 7 bases, 8 bases remained unmatched. CDR3 region: CSAREQTGQGLEKLFF. The CDR3 DNA reads as TGCAGTGCTAGAGAGCAAACGGGACAGGGGCTTGAAAAACTGTTTTTT.

As concerns this clonotype: A much more abundant neighbour one base away suggests this may be a read error. This chain uses TRBV7-6 with TRBJ2-1; D might be TRBD1 (7 bases). Germline CDR1 and CDR2: SGHVS and FNYEAQ. This CDR3 has 13 amino acids. This CDR3 reads CASSLQGGNEHFF. In DNA form, the CDR3 reads TGTGCCAGCAGCCTCCAGGGGGGTAATGAGCATTTCTTC.

The chain joins TRBV5-1 to TRBJ2-3; tentatively, D is TRBD2 (7 bases). The CDR3 sequence is 17 residues long. Germline CDR1 and CDR2: SGHRS and YFSETQ. V was clipped by 4 bases and J by 4 bases, with 22 bases between them. The CDR3 loop is CASSPLGRGLLPDTQYF. CDR3 nucleotide sequence: TGCGCCAGCAGCCCCCTGGGCAGGGGACTACTCCCAGATACGCAGTATTTT.

This clonotype was seen ten or more times. The rearrangement joins TRBV21-1 to TRBJ2-1; TRBD2 reflects the table's D call only, with no check against the DNA. TRBV21-1 is a recognized pseudogene. This CDR3 contains 15 residues. The DNA of the CDR3 is TGTGCCAGCCCATACAGGACGGGCCGTTACAATGAGCAGTTCTTC. Amino acids: CASPYRTGRYNEQFF.

The V call is TRBV29-1, the J call TRBJ1-2; D unresolved. The germline V gene has CDR1 SQVTM and CDR2 ANQGSEA. The ends were cut back, 5 bases at V and 0 bases at J, with 7 bases in the middle. This CDR3 spans 12 amino acids. CDR3: CSVYRSNYGYTF. CDR3 DNA sequence: TGCAGCGTTTACAGATCTAACTATGGCTACACCTTC.